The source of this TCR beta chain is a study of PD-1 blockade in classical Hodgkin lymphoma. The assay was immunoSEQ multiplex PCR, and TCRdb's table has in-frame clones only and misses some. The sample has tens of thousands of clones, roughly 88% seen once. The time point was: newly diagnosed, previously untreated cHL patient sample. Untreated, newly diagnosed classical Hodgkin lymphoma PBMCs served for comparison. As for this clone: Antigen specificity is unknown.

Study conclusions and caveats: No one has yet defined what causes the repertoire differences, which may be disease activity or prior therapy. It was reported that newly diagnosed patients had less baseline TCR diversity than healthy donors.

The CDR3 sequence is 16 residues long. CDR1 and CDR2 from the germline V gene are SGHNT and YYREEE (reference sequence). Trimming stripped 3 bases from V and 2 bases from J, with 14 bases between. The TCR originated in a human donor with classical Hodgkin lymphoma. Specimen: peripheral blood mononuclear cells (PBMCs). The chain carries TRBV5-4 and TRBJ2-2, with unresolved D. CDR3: CASSSHNPPNTGELFF. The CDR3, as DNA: TGTGCCAGCAGCTCACACAACCCACCTAACACCGGGGAGCTGTTTTTT.